These 29 T cell receptor beta chains were all obtained from the same sample, sequenced in a study of cytomegalovirus exposure and HLA in healthy donors. Measured with immunoSEQ multiplex PCR; TCRdb has only the in-frame clones, and not every one. This table holds some 130,000 clones, roughly 79% found once. Sample: PBMCs. These receptors originate from a man aged 25-40 years in good health and CMV-seropositive.

The chain uses TRBV19 and TRBJ2-2; TRBD2 matches at 7 bases. After removal of 5 bases from V and 4 bases from J, the junction contained 4 bases not matched to a gene. Germline CDR1 and CDR2: LNHDA and SQIVND (reference sequence). This CDR3 comprises 14 residues. The CDR3 DNA follows: TGTGCCAGTAGTGGTCTAGCGGCCACCGGGGAGCTGTTTTTT. Translated, it gives CASSGLAATGELFF.

In its sample, this clone was seen once. V is TRBV7-2 and J is TRBJ1-5; 9 nucleotides line up with TRBD1. Germline V gene lookup returns CDR1 SGHTA and CDR2 FQGNSA. After removal of 6 bases from V and 4 bases from J, the junction contained 7 bases not matched to a gene. The CDR3 covers 15 residues. CDR3 sequence reads: CASRFGTGPNQPQHF. DNA of the CDR3: TGTGCCAGCAGATTTGGGACAGGGCCAAATCAGCCCCAGCATTTT.

The table lists this clone with a few counts. Other DNA sequences in the sample encode the same CDR3. J is TRBJ1-1 and V is TRBV6-5; 7 positions agree with TRBD1. Germline V gene data show CDR1 as MNHEY and CDR2 as SVGAGI. This CDR3 has 14 residues. Trimming removed 5 bases from V and 0 bases from J; junction bases left unmatched: 3. CDR3 sequence reads: CASSRDSLNTEAFF. The CDR3 nucleotides are TGTGCCAGCAGTCGGGACAGTCTGAACACTGAAGCTTTCTTT.

V and J are TRBV9 and TRBJ1-1; possibly TRBD1 for D (5 bases). CDR3 length equals 14 residues. Per germline, CDR1 SGDLS and CDR2 YYNGEE. V gave up 1 base and J gave up 1 base, with 8 bases separating them. CDR3 in DNA: TGTGCCAGCAGCGTAAGACAGCAGAACACTGAAGCTTTCTTT. It codes for CASSVRQQNTEAFF.

This chain connects TRBV5-6 to TRBJ2-3, with D uncertain. Trimming stripped 4 bases from V and 3 bases from J, with 6 bases between. Per the germline V gene, CDR1 is SGHDT and CDR2 is YYEEEE. This CDR3 is built from 12 residues. The CDR3 nucleotides read TGTGCCAGCAGCGACAATACAGATACGCAGTATTTT. Its protein is CASSDNTDTQYF.

This clone was detected only a few times. V usage is TRBV21-1 and J usage is TRBJ1-5; the D call of TRBD1 is as the table states it, not checked on the DNA. TRBV21-1 is a known pseudogene. This CDR3 spans 18 amino acids. The CDR3 protein is CASSKTQTGGMVCQPQHF. The CDR3 region has the DNA TGTGCCAGCAGCAAAACCCAGACAGGGGGCATGGTCTGTCAGCCCCAGCATTTT.

This clone was counted once. The chain employs TRBV29-1 and TRBJ1-2, with D hard to call. Germline V gene sequence: CDR1 SQVTM, CDR2 ANQGSEA. With 3 bases removed from V and 0 bases from J, the gap between germline ends came to 23 bases. This CDR3 spans 18 amino acids. In nucleotides, the CDR3 is TGCAGCGTTGAGGAGGGTTTGATTCACGGGTACGCTAACTATGGCTACACCTTC. Translated: CSVEEGLIHGYANYGYTF.

A few counts support this clone. The rearrangement links TRBV21-1 to TRBJ2-7; TRBD1 is the table's D call, not checked against the DNA. TRBV21-1 is assigned pseudogene status. The CDR3 has 12 amino acids. The CDR3 DNA sequence: TGTGCCAGCAGCAAGTGGCCCTACGAGCAGTACTTC. This sequence encodes CASSKWPYEQYF.

This clone was counted once. This chain connects TRBV19 to TRBJ1-2, with 7 bases that match TRBD1. The CDR3 loop spans 15 amino acids. Germline V gene lookup returns CDR1 LNHDA and CDR2 SQIVND (reference sequence). The V and J ends lost 4 bases and 3 bases, in that order; junction bases with no gene match: 8. The CDR3, as DNA: TGTGCCAGTAGTAGCCTGACAGGGCCGTACTATGGCTACACCTTC. Its translation: CASSSLTGPYYGYTF.

This chain connects TRBV29-1 to TRBJ2-1, with 7 bases fitting TRBD1. The junction had 9 bases not matched to a gene; V was cut back by 8 bases and J by 5 bases. From germline, CDR1 is SQVTM and CDR2 ANQGSEA. The CDR3 sequence is 13 residues long. Here the CDR3 DNA reads TGCAGCTCGGGGCAGGGGGTCCACAATGAGCAGTTCTTC. Amino acids: CSSGQGVHNEQFF.

This clone was seen only once. The chain couples TRBV5-4 to TRBJ2-3; TRBD1 matches 7 bases. This CDR3 spans 14 amino acids. From germline, CDR1 is SGHNT and CDR2 YYREEE (reference sequence). J gave up 2 bases and V 4 bases, and 4 bases lay outside the gene matches. CDR3 coding DNA: TGTGCCAGCAGCCGGACAGGCCTCACAGATACGCAGTATTTT. It yields the protein CASSRTGLTDTQYF.

This clone was seen once. The V gene is TRBV7-3, the J gene TRBJ2-1, with 13 bases aligning to TRBD2. Germline-derived CDR1 and CDR2 are SGHTA and FQGTGA. The CDR3 is made up of 17 amino acids. V gave up 2 bases and J gave up 8 bases; unmatched junction bases: 9. CDR3 DNA sequence: TGTGCCAGCAGCTTAGGGCTCGGGACTAGCGGGACGGATGAGCAGTTCTTC. Encoded protein: CASSLGLGTSGTDEQFF.

This chain links TRBV14 with TRBJ1-1, with D perhaps matching TRBD1 (5 bases). Germline CDR1 is SGHDN and CDR2 is FVKESK. Trimming removed 0 bases from V and 4 bases from J, with 9 bases in between. The CDR3 totals 14 residues. Written as DNA, the CDR3 is TGTGCCAGCAGCCAAGATCAAGGGGCCACTGAAGCTTTCTTT. It codes for CASSQDQGATEAFF.

The chain links TRBV5-1 to TRBJ1-2; 9 positions agree with TRBD1. V lost 4 bases to trimming and J lost 0 bases; unmatched junction nucleotides: 10. The CDR3 sequence is 17 residues long. CDR1 and CDR2 from the germline V gene are SGHRS and YFSETQ. The CDR3 loop reads CASSLGNRGRTNYGYTF. The CDR3 coding sequence is TGCGCCAGCAGCCTGGGGAACAGGGGGCGTACTAACTATGGCTACACCTTC.

Only a few counts were recorded for this clone. The J gene is TRBJ1-2, the V gene TRBV10-1, with 10 bases fitting TRBD1. With V trimmed by 6 bases and J by 5 bases, 3 bases remained unmatched. Looked up from germline, CDR1 is WNHNN and CDR2 is SYGVQD (reference sequence). The CDR3 runs to 13 residues. The CDR3 DNA follows: TGCGCCAGCAGCCGGACAGGGGGGTATGGCTACACCTTC. It encodes CASSRTGGYGYTF.

This sequence joins TRBV19 and TRBJ1-6; D is unclear. The CDR3 is 14 residues long. Trimming cost V 3 bases and J 9 bases, with 12 bases left between them. In germline, CDR1 is LNHDA, CDR2 SQIVND (reference sequence). CDR3 protein: CASSIAQRSSPLHF. The CDR3 DNA reads as TGTGCCAGTAGTATTGCCCAGCGAAGTTCACCCCTCCACTTT. Full variable domain (remainder filled in from reference TRBV19 and TRBJ1-6): DGGITQSPKYLFRKEGQNVTLSCEQNLNHDAMYWYRQDPGQGLRLIYYSQIVNDFQKGDIAEGYSVSREKKESFPLTVTSAQKNPTAFYLCASSIAQRSSPLHFGNGTRLTVT.

In nucleotides, the CDR3 is TGTGCCAGCAGTTTCTCGACAGGGGGCGAAAAGAGAAACATTCAGTACTTC. Encoded protein: CASSFSTGGEKRNIQYF. The chain carries TRBV27 and TRBJ2-4, with 10 bases matching TRBD1. Germline trimming cut 3 bases from V and 6 bases from J; bases unmatched to any gene: 11. The CDR3 contains 17 residues. From germline, CDR1 is MNHEY and CDR2 SMNVEV (reference sequence).

This chain uses TRBV29-1 with TRBJ2-5; TRBD1 matches 8 bases. The V gene's germline CDR1 is SQVTM and CDR2 ANQGSEA. This CDR3 region has 14 residues. J lost 1 base, V lost 7 bases, and 8 bases had no gene match. CDR3 DNA sequence: TGCAGCGGATGGACAGGGTCAGCCCAAGAGACCCAGTACTTC. It yields the protein CSGWTGSAQETQYF. The complete variable domain, with remaining parts taken from reference TRBV29-1 and TRBJ2-5, reads SAVISQKPSRDICQRGTSLTIQCQVDSQVTMMFWYRQQPGQSLTLIATANQGSEATYESGFVIDKFPISRPNLTFSTLTVSNMSPEDSSIYLCSGWTGSAQETQYFGPGTRLLVL.

The genes are TRBV10-3 and TRBJ2-7; 8 nucleotides line up with TRBD1. This CDR3 region has 14 residues. CDR1 and CDR2 (germline): ENHRY, SYGVKD. With 7 bases clipped from V and 6 bases from J, the junction kept 11 bases outside the gene matches. This chain's CDR3 is CAIMGRTGRGEQYF. CDR3 nucleotide sequence: TGTGCCATCATGGGAAGGACAGGGCGGGGCGAGCAGTACTTC.

This sequence joins TRBV6-5 and TRBJ1-2; D unresolved. The CDR3 covers 13 residues. Germline-derived CDR1 and CDR2 are MNHEY and SVGAGI. V shed 3 bases and J shed 8 bases, with 13 bases lying between them. In DNA, the CDR3 is TGTGCCAGCAGTTATGGGCAGCTTCAAGGCTACACCTTC. Amino acids: CASSYGQLQGYTF.

The rearrangement uses TRBV21-1 and TRBJ1-1. TRBV21-1 is annotated as a pseudogene. The CDR3 consists of 16 residues. The CDR3 DNA reads as TGTGCCAGCAGCAAAGAGGGAGCGGGGGTGAACACTGAAGCTTTCTTT. It translates to CASSKEGAGVNTEAFF.

This chain uses TRBV16 with TRBJ1-1, with D uncertain. The CDR3 is made up of 14 amino acids. V lost 2 bases and J lost 4, with 11 bases in between. CDR1 KGHSY and CDR2 FQNENV come from the germline V gene. The CDR3 loop is CASSQQSGVTEAFF. CDR3 DNA: TGTGCCAGCAGCCAACAATCCGGGGTCACTGAAGCTTTCTTT.

V usage is TRBV6-5 and J usage is TRBJ1-2; no clear D. The CDR3 is made up of 12 amino acids. Germline V gene lookup returns CDR1 MNHEY and CDR2 SVGAGI. Trimming took 5 bases from V and 4 from J, leaving 8 bases between them. The CDR3 region is CASSLKIYGYTF. CDR3 coding DNA: TGTGCCAGCAGTCTAAAGATCTATGGCTACACCTTC.

This clone was observed a handful of times. The rearrangement links TRBV5-4 to TRBJ1-2; no definite D call. The V and J ends lost 4 bases and 4 bases respectively, with 14 bases between them. CDR3 length: 14 residues. Germline V gene sequence: CDR1 SGHNT, CDR2 YYREEE (reference sequence). CDR3: CASSTREGIYGYTF. The DNA for the CDR3 is TGTGCCAGCAGCACCCGGGAAGGGATCTATGGCTACACCTTC.

The chain couples TRBV5-1 to TRBJ1-6, with 9 positions matching TRBD1. Germline CDR1 and CDR2: SGHRS and YFSETQ. The length of the CDR3 is 16 residues. The J segment lost 7 bases and the V segment lost 5 bases, leaving 10 bases of the junction unmatched. The CDR3 region is CASRSRTGESNSPLHF. The CDR3 DNA follows: TGCGCCAGCAGAAGCCGGACAGGGGAGTCGAATTCACCCCTCCACTTT.

J is TRBJ2-5 and V is TRBV19; maybe TRBD2 (6 bases). V was shortened by 3 bases and J by 6 bases, with 17 bases between the two germline ends. Per the germline V gene, CDR1 is LNHDA and CDR2 is SQIVND (reference sequence). This CDR3 is built from 15 residues. CDR3 nucleotide sequence: TGTGCCAGTAGTATCCCCGGCGCGGGGTGGAAGACCCAGTACTTC. Its translation is CASSIPGAGWKTQYF.

The CDR3 DNA reads as TGCGCCAGCAGCCAAGATAGGGGAGCGGGGGATAACGGGGAGCTGTTTTTT. It codes for CASSQDRGAGDNGELFF. The chain recombines TRBV4-1 with TRBJ2-2; 8 bases agree with TRBD2. V lost 0 bases, J lost 7 bases, and 10 bases stayed unmatched. Germline loops: CDR1 MGHRA, CDR2 YSYEKL. The CDR3 covers 17 residues.

The chain recombines TRBV6-5 with TRBJ2-5; D may be TRBD1 (6 bases). V lost 6 bases and J lost 7, with 12 bases in between. The germline CDR1 and CDR2 sequences are MNHEY and SVGAGI. This CDR3 comprises 12 residues. CDR3 sequence reads: CASSGQTGTQYF. CDR3 sequence (DNA): TGTGCCAGCAGCGGACAGACGGGGACCCAGTACTTC.

The chain recombines TRBV19 with TRBJ1-4; 11 nucleotides align to TRBD1. Germline CDR1 reads LNHDA; CDR2 reads SQIVND (reference sequence). The CDR3 loop spans 17 amino acids. Trimming cost V 5 bases and J 8 bases; bases outside gene matches: 13. The CDR3: CASSALGQGALREKLFF. The CDR3 DNA reads TGTGCCAGTAGTGCCCTCGGACAGGGGGCGCTTCGGGAAAAACTGTTTTTT.